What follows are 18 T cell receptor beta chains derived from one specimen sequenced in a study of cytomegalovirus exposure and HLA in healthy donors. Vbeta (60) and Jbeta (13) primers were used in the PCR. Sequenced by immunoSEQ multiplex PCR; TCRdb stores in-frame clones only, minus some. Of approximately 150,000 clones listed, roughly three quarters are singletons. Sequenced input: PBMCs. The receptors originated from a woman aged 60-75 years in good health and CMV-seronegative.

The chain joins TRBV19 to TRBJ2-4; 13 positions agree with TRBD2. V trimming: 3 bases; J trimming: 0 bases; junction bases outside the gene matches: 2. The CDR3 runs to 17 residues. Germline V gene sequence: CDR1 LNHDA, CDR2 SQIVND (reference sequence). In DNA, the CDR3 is TGTGCCAGTAGTATGGGACTAGCGGGACTAGCCAAAAACATTCAGTACTTC. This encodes CASSMGLAGLAKNIQYF.

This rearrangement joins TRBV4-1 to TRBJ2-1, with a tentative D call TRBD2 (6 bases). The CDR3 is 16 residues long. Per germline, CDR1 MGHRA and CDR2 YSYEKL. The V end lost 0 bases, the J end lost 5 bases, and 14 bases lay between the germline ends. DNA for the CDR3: TGCGCCAGCAGCCAAGAAGCCAGCGGGTTCAACAATGAGCAGTTCTTC. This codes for CASSQEASGFNNEQFF.

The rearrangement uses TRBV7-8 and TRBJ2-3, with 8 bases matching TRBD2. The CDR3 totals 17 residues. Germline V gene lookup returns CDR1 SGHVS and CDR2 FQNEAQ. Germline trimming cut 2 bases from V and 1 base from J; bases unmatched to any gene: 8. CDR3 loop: CASSLFSGTIGTDTQYF. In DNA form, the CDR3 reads TGTGCCAGCAGCTTATTTAGCGGGACTATAGGCACAGATACGCAGTATTTT.

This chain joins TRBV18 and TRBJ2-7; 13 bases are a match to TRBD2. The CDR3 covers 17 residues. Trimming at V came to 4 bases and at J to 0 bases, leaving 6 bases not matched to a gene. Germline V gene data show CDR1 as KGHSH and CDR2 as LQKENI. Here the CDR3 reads CASSRQGTSGDSYEQYF. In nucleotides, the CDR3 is TGTGCCAGCTCACGACAGGGGACTAGCGGGGACTCCTACGAGCAGTACTTC. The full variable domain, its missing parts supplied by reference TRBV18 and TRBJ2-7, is NAGVMQNPRHLVRRRGQEARLRCSPMKGHSHVYWYRQLPEEGLKFMVYLQKENIIDESGMPKERFSAEFPKEGPSILRIQQVVRGDSAAYFCASSRQGTSGDSYEQYFGPGTRLTVT.

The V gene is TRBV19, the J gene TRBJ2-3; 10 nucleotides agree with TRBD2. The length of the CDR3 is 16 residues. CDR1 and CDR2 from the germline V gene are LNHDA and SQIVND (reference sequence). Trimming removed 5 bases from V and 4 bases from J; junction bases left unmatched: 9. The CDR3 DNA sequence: TGTGCCAGTAGTGTGGGGATAGCGGGGGGTTCAGATACGCAGTATTTT. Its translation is CASSVGIAGGSDTQYF.

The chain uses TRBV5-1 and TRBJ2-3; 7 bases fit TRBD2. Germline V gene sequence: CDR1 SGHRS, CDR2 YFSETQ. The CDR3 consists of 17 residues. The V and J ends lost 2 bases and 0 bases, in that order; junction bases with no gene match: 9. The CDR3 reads CASSFSLAATSTDTQYF. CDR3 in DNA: TGCGCCAGCAGCTTTAGTCTAGCGGCTACTAGCACAGATACGCAGTATTTT.

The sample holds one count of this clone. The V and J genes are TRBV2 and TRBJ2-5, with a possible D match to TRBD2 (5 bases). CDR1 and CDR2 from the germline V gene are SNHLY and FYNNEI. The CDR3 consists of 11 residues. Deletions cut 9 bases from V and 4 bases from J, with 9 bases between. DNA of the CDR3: TGTGCCAGGCTTGAGGGAGAGACCCAGTACTTC. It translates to CARLEGETQYF.

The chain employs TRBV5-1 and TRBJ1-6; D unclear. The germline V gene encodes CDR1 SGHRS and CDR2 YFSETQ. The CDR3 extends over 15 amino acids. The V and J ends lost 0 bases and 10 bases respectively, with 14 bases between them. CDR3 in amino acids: CASSLDVGGRSPLHF. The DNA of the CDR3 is TGCGCCAGCAGCTTGGACGTGGGAGGAAGATCACCCCTCCACTTT.

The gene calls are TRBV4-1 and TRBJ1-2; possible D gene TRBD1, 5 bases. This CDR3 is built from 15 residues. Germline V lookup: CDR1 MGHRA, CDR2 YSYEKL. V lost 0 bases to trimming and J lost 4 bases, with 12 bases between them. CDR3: CASSQDPTGLYGYTF. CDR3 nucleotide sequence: TGCGCCAGCAGCCAAGATCCCACAGGTCTCTATGGCTACACCTTC.

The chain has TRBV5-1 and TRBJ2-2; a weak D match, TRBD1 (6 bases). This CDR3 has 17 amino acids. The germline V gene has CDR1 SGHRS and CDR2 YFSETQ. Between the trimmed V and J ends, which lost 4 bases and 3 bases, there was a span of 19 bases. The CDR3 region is CASSPNARGSDTGELFF. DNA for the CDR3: TGCGCCAGCAGCCCTAACGCCAGGGGATCGGACACCGGGGAGCTGTTTTTT.

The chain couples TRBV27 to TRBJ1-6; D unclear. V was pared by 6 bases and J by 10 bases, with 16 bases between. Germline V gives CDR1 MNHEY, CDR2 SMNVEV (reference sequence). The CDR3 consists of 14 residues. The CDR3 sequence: CASRLSRPHSPLHF. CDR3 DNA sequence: TGTGCCAGCAGACTTTCCCGCCCCCACTCACCCCTCCACTTT.

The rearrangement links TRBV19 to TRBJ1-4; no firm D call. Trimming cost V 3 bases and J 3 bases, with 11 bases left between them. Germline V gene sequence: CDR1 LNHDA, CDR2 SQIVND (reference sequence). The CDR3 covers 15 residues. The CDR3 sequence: CASSMLSSANEKLFF. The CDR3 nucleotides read TGTGCCAGTAGTATGCTTTCCAGTGCTAATGAAAAACTGTTTTTT.

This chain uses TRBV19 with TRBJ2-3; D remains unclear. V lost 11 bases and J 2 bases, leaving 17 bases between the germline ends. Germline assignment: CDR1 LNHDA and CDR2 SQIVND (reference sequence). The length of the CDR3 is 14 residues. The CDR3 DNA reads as TGTGCCTCCAATCTAGGAAGCCACACAGATACGCAGTATTTT. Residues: CASNLGSHTDTQYF.

The CDR3, as DNA: TGCGCCAGCAGCTTGGTAGGGGGGCTAGCGGGGAACTACGAGCAGTACTTC. Amino acid sequence: CASSLVGGLAGNYEQYF. This chain links TRBV5-1 with TRBJ2-7, with 9 bases identical to TRBD2. This CDR3 has 17 amino acids. V shed 0 bases and J 3 bases; nucleotides not matched to a gene: 10. In germline, CDR1 is SGHRS, CDR2 YFSETQ.

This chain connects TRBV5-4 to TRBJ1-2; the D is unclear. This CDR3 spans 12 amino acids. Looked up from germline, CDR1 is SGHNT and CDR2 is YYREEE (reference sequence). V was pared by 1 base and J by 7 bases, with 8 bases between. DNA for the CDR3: TGTGCCAGCAGCTTGACGGGGAGTGGCTACACCTTC. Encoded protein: CASSLTGSGYTF.

The DNA of the CDR3 is TGTGCCAGCAGCTTGGGGGGGGGACAGGGCCGCGATACGCAGTATTTT. This translates into CASSLGGGQGRDTQYF. The chain uses TRBV5-4 and TRBJ2-3, with TRBD1 matching over 9 bases. V was pared by 0 bases and J by 6 bases, with 8 bases of the junction left unmatched. The length of the CDR3 is 16 residues. Germline CDR1 and CDR2: SGHNT and YYREEE (reference sequence).

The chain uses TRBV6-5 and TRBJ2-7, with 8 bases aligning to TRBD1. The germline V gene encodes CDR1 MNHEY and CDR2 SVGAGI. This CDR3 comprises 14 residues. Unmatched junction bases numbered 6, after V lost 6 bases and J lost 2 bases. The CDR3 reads CASRGTGQPYEQYF. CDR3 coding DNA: TGTGCCAGCAGAGGGACAGGCCAACCCTACGAGCAGTACTTC.

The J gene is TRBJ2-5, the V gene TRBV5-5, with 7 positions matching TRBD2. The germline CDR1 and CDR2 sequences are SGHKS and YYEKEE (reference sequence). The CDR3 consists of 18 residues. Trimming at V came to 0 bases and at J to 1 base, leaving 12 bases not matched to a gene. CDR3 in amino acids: CASSLAPASGEFQETQYF. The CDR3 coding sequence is TGTGCCAGCAGCTTGGCCCCGGCTAGCGGAGAATTCCAAGAGACCCAGTACTTC.